The entry that follows covers one TCR beta chain sequence. This specimen belongs to a study of patients and donors after allogeneic stem cell transplantation. Germline assignment: CDR1 LGHDT and CDR2 YNNKEL (reference sequence). Trimming shortened V by 0 bases and J by 2 bases, and 9 bases separated the two germline ends. The CDR3 loop spans 15 amino acids. TCRdb passed the RT-PCR reads through MiXCR, listing each CDR3 protein once. The data show about 960,000 distinct CDR3 sequences, roughly 18% seen once. This chain joins TRBV3-1 and TRBJ2-3; D gene unclear. The sample taken for sequencing was blood, either unsorted or a sorted T cell fraction (not recorded which). This receptor was obtained from a human donor who was either an allogeneic HSCT recipient or a stem cell or donor lymphocyte infusion donor (not recorded which). It is not recorded whose cells these are; they may come from a transplant donor. CDR3 DNA sequence: TGTGCCAGCAGCCAAGAATTTCCCAACACAGATACGCAGTATTTT. Amino acid sequence: CASSQEFPNTDTQYF.